The rows below give T cell receptor beta chains drawn from one sample of a study of response to subunit inactivated influenza vaccine. TCRdb reprocessed the RT-PCR reads with MiXCR, giving one entry per CDR3 protein. The data hold about 520,000 distinct CDR3 sequences, with roughly 23% observed a single time. Sequencing used CD4+ T cells sorted from PBMCs, obtained more than 4 days after vaccination. Source of these receptors: a man in his fifties who received an inactivated influenza vaccine. Each CDR3 is given with its conserved first and last residue. A D gene is named only where the DNA matches it firmly. The size of a clone is reported for some rows only, either as once, few or many, or as a class for expanded clones.

few TRBD1 TRBJ2-7 TRBV4-3 TGCGCCAGCAGCCAAGTTTACAGGGGCGAGCAGTACTTC CASSQVYRGEQYF
- - TRBJ2-7 TRBV6-1 TGTGCCAGCGGTACCACAGCTTACGAGCAGTACTTC CASGTTAYEQYF
- TRBD2 TRBJ2-1 TRBV6-2/TRBV6-3 TGTGCCAGCAGTTACTCGCCCCCTGGCCCTAGCGGGAGTAATGAGCAGTTCTTC CASSYSPPGPSGSNEQFF
once TRBD2 TRBJ2-7 TRBV6-2/TRBV6-3 TGTGCCAGCATCGACCCCGGGACTAGTTACGAGCAGTACTTC CASIDPGTSYEQYF
- TRBD1 TRBJ1-5 TRBV29-1 TGCAGCGTTCTGGGACAGGGAAATCAGCCCCAGCATTTT CSVLGQGNQPQHF
- TRBD1 TRBJ1-5 TRBV6-1 TGTGCCAGCAGGAAAGACAGGGATCAGCCCCAGCATTTT CASRKDRDQPQHF
many - TRBJ2-1 TRBV6-2/TRBV6-3 TGTGCCAGCAGTTACACGGTATCCAATGAGCAGTTCTTC CASSYTVSNEQFF
few - TRBJ2-7 TRBV10-3 TGTGCCATCAGTGAGTATGGCTACGAGCAGTACTTC CAISEYGYEQYF
- - TRBJ1-1 TRBV4-3 TGCGCCAGCAGCCAGGTTGCAGGTCTGAACACTGAAGCTTTCTTT CASSQVAGLNTEAFF
few - TRBJ2-2 TRBV18 TGTGCCAGCTCACAACTAGCATCCGGGGAGCTGTTTTTT CASSQLASGELFF